The clone carrying this T cell receptor (beta chain) was recorded a few times. Its specificity is not known. RNA extraction and reverse transcription yielded cDNA as sequencing template. Only in-frame clones appear in the TCRdb table, and some are missing; sequencing was by immunoSEQ multiplex PCR. This sample has roughly 200,000 clones; about 53% occur once, and the top ten carry 11%. These data originate in a study of CD8+ T cells in alopecia areata. Treatment here: oral pan-JAK inhibitor, 5-10 mg twice daily. Sampling of alopecia areata patients yielded lesional scalp punch biopsies as well as peripheral blood. General study results and limits: With just one nonresponder, it is still uncertain whether baseline CD8+ expansion relates to response.

Germline-derived CDR1 and CDR2 are SNHLY and FYNNEI. The CDR3 runs to 15 residues. V was cut by 6 bases and J by 5 bases, with 18 bases left in between. V usage is TRBV2 and J usage is TRBJ2-3; D may be TRBD1 or TRBD2 (5 bases each). The TCR was taken from a human donor with alopecia areata. Sample: CD8+ T cells sorted from blood, taken at week 24, from a patient treated with tofacitinib. CDR3 in amino acids: CASRGELGPRDTQYF. DNA of the CDR3: TGTGCCAGCAGGGGGGAGCTGGGGCCCCGAGATACGCAGTATTTT.